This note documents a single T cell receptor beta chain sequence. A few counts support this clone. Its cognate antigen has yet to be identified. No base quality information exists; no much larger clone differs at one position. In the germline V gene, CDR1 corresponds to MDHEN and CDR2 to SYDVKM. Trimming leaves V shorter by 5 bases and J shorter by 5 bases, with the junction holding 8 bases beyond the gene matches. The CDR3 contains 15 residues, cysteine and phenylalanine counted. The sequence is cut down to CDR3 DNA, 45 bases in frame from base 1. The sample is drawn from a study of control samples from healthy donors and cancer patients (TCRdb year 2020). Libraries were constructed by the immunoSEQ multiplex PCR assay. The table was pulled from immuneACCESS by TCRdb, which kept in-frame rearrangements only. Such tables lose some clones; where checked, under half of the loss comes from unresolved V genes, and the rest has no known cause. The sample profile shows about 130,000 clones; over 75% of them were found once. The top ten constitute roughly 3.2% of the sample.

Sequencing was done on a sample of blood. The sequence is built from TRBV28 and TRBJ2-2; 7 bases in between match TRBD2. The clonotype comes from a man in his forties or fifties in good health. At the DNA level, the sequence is TGTGCCAGCAGTCCCTCAAGCGGGGTTACCGGGGAGCTGTTTTTT. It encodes CASSPSSGVTGELFF.